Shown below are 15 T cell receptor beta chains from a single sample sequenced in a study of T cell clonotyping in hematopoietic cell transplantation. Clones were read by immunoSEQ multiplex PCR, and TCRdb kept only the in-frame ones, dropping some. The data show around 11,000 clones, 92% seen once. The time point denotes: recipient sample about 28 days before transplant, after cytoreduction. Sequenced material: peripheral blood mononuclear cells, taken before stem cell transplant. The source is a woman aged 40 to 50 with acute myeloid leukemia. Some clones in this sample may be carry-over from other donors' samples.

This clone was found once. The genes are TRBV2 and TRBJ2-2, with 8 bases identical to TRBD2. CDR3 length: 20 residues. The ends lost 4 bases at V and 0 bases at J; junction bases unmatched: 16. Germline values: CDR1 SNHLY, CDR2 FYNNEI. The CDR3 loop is CASSAQQPRLASANTGELFF. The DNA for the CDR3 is TGTGCCAGCAGTGCCCAACAGCCCAGACTAGCGTCCGCGAACACCGGGGAGCTGTTTTTT.

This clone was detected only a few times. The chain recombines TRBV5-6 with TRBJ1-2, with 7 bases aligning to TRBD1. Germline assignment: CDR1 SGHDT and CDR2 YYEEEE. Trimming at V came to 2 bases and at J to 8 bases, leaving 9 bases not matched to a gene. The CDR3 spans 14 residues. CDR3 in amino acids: CASSFTQGVGGYTF. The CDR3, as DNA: TGTGCCAGCAGCTTCACCCAGGGGGTAGGAGGCTACACCTTC.

The CDR3 sequence: CASRTDGGGNTEAFF. CDR3 bases: TGTGCCAGTAGGACCGACGGCGGCGGGAACACTGAAGCTTTCTTT. V is TRBV19 and J is TRBJ1-1; D not certain. There are 15 residues in the CDR3. From germline, CDR1 is LNHDA and CDR2 SQIVND (reference sequence). V shed 6 bases and J shed 1 base, with 15 bases lying between them.

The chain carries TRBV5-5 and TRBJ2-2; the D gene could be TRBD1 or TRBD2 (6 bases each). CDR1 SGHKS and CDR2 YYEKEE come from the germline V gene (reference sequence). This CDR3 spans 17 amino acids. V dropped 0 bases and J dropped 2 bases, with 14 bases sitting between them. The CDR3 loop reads CASSLVAGQINTGELFF. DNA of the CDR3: TGTGCCAGCAGCTTGGTGGCGGGACAAATTAACACCGGGGAGCTGTTTTTT.

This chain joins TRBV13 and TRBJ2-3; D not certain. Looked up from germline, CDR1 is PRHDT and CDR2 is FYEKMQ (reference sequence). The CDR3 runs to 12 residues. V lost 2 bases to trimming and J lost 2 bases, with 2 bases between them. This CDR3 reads CASSLLTDTQYF. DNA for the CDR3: TGTGCCAGCAGCTTACTCACAGATACGCAGTATTTT.

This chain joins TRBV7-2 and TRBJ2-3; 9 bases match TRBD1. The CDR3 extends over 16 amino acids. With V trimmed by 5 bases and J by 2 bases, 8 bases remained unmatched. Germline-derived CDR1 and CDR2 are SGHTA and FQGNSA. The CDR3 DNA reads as TGTGCCAGCAGCACTACCGGGACAGGGATCACAGATACGCAGTATTTT. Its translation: CASSTTGTGITDTQYF. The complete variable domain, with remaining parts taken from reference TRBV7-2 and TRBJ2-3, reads GAGVSQSPSNKVTEKGKDVELRCDPISGHTALYWYRQSLGQGLEFLIYFQGNSAPDKSGLPSDRFSAERTGGSVSTLTIQRTQQEDSAVYLCASSTTGTGITDTQYFGPGTRLTVL.

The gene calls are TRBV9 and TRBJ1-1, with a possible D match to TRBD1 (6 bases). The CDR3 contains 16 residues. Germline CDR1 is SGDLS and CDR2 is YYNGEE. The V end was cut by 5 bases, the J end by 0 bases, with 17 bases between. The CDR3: CASRPAIGGLNTEAFF. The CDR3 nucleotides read TGTGCCAGCAGACCGGCGATCGGGGGGCTGAACACTGAAGCTTTCTTT. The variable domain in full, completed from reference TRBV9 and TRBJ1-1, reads DSGVTQTPKHLITATGQRVTLRCSPRSGDLSVYWYQQSLDQGLQFLIQYYNGEERAKGNILERFSAQQFPDLHSELNLSSLELGDSALYFCASRPAIGGLNTEAFFGQGTRLTVV.

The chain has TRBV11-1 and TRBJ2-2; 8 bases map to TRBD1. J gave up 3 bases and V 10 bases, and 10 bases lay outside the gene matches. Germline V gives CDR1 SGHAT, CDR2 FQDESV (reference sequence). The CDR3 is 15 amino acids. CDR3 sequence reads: CAIPSGQDYTGELFF. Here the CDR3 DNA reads TGTGCCATTCCCTCGGGACAGGATTACACCGGGGAGCTGTTTTTT.

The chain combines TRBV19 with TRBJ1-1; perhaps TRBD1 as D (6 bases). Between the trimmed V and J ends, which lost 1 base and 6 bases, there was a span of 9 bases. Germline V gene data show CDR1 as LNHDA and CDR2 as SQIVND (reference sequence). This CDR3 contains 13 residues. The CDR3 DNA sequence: TGTGCCAGTAGTATAGTCAGGGGTGCTGAAGCTTTCTTT. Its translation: CASSIVRGAEAFF. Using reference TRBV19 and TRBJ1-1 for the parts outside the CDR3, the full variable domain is DGGITQSPKYLFRKEGQNVTLSCEQNLNHDAMYWYRQDPGQGLRLIYYSQIVNDFQKGDIAEGYSVSREKKESFPLTVTSAQKNPTAFYLCASSIVRGAEAFFGQGTRLTVV.

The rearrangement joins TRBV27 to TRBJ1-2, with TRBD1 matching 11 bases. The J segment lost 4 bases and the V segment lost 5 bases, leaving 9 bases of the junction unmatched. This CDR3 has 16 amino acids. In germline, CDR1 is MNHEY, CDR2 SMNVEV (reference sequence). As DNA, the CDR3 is TGTGCCAGCAGTCTCGCCCCGGGACAGGGGGGCTATGGCTACACCTTC. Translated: CASSLAPGQGGYGYTF.

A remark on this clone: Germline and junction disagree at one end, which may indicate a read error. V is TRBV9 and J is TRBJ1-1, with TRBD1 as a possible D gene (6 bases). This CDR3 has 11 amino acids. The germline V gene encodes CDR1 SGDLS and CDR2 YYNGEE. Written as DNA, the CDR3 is TGTGCCAGCAGCGTAGACAGGGCGCTTAGTTTT. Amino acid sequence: CASSVDRALSF.

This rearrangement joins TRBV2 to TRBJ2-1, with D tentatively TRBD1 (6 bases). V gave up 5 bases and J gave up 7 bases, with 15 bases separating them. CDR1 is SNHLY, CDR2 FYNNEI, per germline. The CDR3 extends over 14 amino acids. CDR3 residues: CASSNRAGKNEQFF. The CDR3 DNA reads TGTGCCAGCAGTAACAGGGCTGGGAAAAATGAGCAGTTCTTC.

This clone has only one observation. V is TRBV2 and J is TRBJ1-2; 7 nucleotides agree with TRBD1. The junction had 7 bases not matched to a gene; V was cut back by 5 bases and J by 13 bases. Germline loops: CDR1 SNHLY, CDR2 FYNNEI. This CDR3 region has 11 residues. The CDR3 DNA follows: TGTGCCAGCAGTTTACAGGGGTCTGGCACCTTC. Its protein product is CASSLQGSGTF.

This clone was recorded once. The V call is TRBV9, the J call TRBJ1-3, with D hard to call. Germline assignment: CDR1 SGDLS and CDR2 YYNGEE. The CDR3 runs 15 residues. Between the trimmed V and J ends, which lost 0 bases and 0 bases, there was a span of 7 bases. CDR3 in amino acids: CASSVDGVSGNTIYF. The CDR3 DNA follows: TGTGCCAGCAGCGTAGACGGCGTCTCTGGAAACACCATATATTTT. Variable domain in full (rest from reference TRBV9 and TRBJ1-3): DSGVTQTPKHLITATGQRVTLRCSPRSGDLSVYWYQQSLDQGLQFLIQYYNGEERAKGNILERFSAQQFPDLHSELNLSSLELGDSALYFCASSVDGVSGNTIYFGEGSWLTVV.

The CDR3 DNA sequence: TGTGCCAGCAGCCAAGTAACTAGCGGGCGGGTCTACGAGCAGTACTTC. Its protein product is CASSQVTSGRVYEQYF. The rearrangement uses TRBV4-2 and TRBJ2-7, with TRBD2 identical over 9 bases. The CDR3 length is 16 residues. The V and J ends lost 1 base and 3 bases, in that order; junction bases with no gene match: 7. The germline V gene has CDR1 LGHNA and CDR2 YNFKEQ.